This paragraph reports one T cell receptor (beta chain). V lost 4 bases, J lost 2 bases, and 11 bases lay in between. Germline V lookup: CDR1 MGHDK, CDR2 SYGVNS. The CDR3 sequence is 14 residues long. Clones were read by immunoSEQ multiplex PCR, and TCRdb kept only the in-frame ones, dropping some. The sample includes 40,000 to 60,000 clones, more than 90% of them seen just once. This specimen comes from a study of blood T cell repertoires in COVID-19. Across the whole study: Sites across the United States, Italy and Spain contributed samples from acute and convalescent COVID-19.

The sequence was obtained from a human donor in a cohort sampled during active COVID-19. This chain links TRBV25-1 with TRBJ1-1; maybe TRBD1 (6 bases). What was sequenced was peripheral blood. CDR3 bases: TGTGCCAGCAGTGGGACAGTCGTAAACACTGAAGCTTTCTTT. The encoded protein is CASSGTVVNTEAFF.